A selection of T cell receptor beta chains follows, all from one sample in a study of T cells after yellow fever vaccination. Using its own MiXCR run on the 5' RACE reads, TCRdb lists one record per CDR3 protein. The sample lists 300,000 to 350,000 distinct CDR3 sequences, 3.5% to 4.5% occurring once. The starting material was PBMCs, obtained 15 days after the yellow fever booster vaccination. The receptors shown here come from a man aged 18 to 29 who received the YFV17D yellow fever vaccine. The conserved cysteine and the conserved F or W are not part of the CDR3 here.

13,TRBV5-4,TRBJ1-6,ASSWGTGNNSPLH
13,TRBV29-1,TRBJ1-2,SAGFRDRNPYGYT
12,TRBV6-2/TRBV6-3,TRBJ2-2,ASSRRHSTGELF
11,TRBV5-1,TRBJ1-2,ASSTGGAYGYT
13,TRBV27,TRBJ2-4,ASSHARDAENIQY
11,TRBV20-1,TRBJ2-5,SARDRGWETQY
12,TRBV25-1,TRBJ1-2,ASRDMGQPYGYT
12,TRBV7-2,TRBJ2-5,ASSGRGAVETQY
12,TRBV5-1,TRBJ2-2,ASSLDKPTGELF
11,TRBV5-1,TRBJ2-1,ASSLGTGDEQF
15,TRBV30,TRBJ1-1,AWRRGTGSGSDTEAF
11,TRBV7-2,TRBJ2-5,ASSLRGVETQY
12,TRBV7-2,TRBJ2-2,ASTAGGSAGELF
14,TRBV6-2/TRBV6-3,TRBJ2-1,ASSYRMDKSYNEQF
13,TRBV18,TRBJ1-6,ASSDRELKNSPLH
11,TRBV9,TRBJ2-3,ASSGTGTDTQY
14,TRBV7-2,TRBJ1-2,ASSSPGQGFHYGYT
15,TRBV9,TRBJ1-5,ASSVVREDSPHQPQH
14,TRBV18,TRBJ1-1,ASSSRDSGPGTEAF
12,TRBV5-6,TRBJ1-5,ASALGGRGEPQH